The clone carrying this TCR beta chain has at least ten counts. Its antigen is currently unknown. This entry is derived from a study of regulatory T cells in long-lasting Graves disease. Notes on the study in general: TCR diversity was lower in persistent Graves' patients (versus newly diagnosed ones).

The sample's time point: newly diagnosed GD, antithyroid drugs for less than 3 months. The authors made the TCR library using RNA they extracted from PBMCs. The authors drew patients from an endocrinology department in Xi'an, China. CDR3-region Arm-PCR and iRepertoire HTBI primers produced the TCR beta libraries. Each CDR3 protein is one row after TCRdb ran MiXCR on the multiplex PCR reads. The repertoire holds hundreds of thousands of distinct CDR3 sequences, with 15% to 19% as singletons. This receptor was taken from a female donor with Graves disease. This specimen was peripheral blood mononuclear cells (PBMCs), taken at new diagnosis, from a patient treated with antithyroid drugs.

CDR3: CASTPGGGNQETQYF. The CDR3 bases are TGTGCCAGCACCCCCGGAGGGGGAAACCAAGAGACCCAGTACTTC. The J gene is TRBJ2-5, the V gene TRBV6-2 or TRBV6-3; D tentatively fits TRBD1 or TRBD2 (6 bases each). This CDR3 comprises 15 residues. Per the germline V gene, CDR1 is MNHEY and CDR2 is SVGEGT. Trimming took 7 bases from V and 0 from J, leaving 15 bases between them.